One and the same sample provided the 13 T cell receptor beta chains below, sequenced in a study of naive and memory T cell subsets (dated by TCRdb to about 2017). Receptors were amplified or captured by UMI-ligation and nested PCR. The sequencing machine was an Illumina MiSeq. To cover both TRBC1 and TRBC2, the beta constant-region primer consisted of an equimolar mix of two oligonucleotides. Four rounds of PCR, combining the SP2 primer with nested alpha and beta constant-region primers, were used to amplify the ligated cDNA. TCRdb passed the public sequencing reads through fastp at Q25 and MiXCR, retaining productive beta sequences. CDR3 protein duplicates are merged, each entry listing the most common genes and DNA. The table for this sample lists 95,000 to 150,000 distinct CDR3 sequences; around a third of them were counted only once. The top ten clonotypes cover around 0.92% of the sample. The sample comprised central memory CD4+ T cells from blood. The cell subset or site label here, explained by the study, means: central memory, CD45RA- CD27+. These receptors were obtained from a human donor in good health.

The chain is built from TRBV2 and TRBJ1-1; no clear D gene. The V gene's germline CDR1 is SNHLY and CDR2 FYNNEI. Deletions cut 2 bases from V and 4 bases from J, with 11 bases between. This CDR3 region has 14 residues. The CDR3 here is CASSELLVTTEAFF. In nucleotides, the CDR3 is TGTGCCAGCAGTGAATTGTTAGTAACCACTGAAGCTTTCTTT.

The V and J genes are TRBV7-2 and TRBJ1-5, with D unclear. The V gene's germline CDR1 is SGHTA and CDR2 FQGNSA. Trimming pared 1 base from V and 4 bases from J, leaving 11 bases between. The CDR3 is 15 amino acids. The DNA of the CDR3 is TGTGCCAGCAGCTTAGGTCGGGCGGGTAATCAGCCCCAGCATTTT. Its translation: CASSLGRAGNQPQHF.

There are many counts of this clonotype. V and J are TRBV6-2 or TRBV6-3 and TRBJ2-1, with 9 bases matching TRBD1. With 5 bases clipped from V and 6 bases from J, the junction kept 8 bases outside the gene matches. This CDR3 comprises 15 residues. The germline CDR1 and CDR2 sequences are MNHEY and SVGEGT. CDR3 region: CASSLRDRDVNEQFF. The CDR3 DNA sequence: TGTGCCAGCAGTCTCCGGGACAGGGACGTCAATGAGCAGTTCTTC.

CDR3 sequence reads: CASSFTGTGSNWPQHF. CDR3 coding DNA: TGTGCCAGCAGCTTTACCGGGACAGGGTCGAATTGGCCCCAGCATTTT. The chain couples TRBV7-2 to TRBJ1-5; TRBD1 matches at 9 bases. There are 16 residues in the CDR3. The J segment lost 9 bases and the V segment lost 3 bases, leaving 12 bases of the junction unmatched. Germline CDR1 SGHTA, CDR2 FQGNSA.

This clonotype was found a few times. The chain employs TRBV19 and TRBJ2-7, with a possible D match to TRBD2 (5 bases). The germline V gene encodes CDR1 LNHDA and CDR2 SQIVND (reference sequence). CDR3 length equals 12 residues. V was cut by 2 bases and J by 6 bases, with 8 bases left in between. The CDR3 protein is CASSIRGSEQYF. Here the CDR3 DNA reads TGTGCCAGTAGTATACGAGGGTCCGAGCAGTACTTC. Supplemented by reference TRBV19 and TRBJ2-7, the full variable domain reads DGGITQSPKYLFRKEGQNVTLSCEQNLNHDAMYWYRQDPGQGLRLIYYSQIVNDFQKGDIAEGYSVSREKKESFPLTVTSAQKNPTAFYLCASSIRGSEQYFGPGTRLTVT.

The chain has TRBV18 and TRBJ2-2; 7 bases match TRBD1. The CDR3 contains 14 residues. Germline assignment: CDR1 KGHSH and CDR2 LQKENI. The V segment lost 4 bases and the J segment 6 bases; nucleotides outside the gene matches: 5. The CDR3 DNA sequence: TGTGCCAGCTCACGACAGGGTTCAGCCGGGGAGCTGTTTTTT. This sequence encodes CASSRQGSAGELFF.

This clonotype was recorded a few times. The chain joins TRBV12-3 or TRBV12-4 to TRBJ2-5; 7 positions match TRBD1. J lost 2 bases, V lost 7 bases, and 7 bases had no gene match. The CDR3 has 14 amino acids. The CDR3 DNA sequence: TGTGCCAGCACCTCCGAGGGGGCGCAAGAGACCCAGTACTTC. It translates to CASTSEGAQETQYF.

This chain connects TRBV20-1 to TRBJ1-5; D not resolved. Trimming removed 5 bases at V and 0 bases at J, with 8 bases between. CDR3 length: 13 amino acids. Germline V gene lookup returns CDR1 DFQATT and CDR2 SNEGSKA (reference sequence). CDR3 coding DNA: TGCAGTGCTCAGGAGTTTAGCAATCAGCCCCAGCATTTT. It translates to CSAQEFSNQPQHF.

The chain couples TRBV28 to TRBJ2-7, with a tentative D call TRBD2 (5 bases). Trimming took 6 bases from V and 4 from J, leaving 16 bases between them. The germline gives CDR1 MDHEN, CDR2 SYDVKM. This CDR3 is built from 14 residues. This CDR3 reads CASSPSPGVYEQYF. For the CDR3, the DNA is TGTGCCAGCAGCCCAAGCCCCGGGGTATACGAGCAGTACTTC.

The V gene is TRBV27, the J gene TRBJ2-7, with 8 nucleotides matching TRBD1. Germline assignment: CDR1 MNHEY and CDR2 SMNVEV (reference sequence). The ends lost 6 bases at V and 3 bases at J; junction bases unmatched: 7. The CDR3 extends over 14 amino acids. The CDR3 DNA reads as TGTGCCAGCAGCTCCCAACAGGGGGTCTACGAGCAGTACTTC. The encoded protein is CASSSQQGVYEQYF.

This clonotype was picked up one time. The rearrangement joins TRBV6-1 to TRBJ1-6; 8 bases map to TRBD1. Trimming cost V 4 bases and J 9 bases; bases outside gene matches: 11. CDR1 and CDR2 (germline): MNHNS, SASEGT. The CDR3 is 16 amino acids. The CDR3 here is CASSGQVDRGGSPLHF. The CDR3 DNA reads TGTGCCAGCAGTGGACAGGTCGACAGGGGTGGTTCACCCCTCCACTTT.

CDR3 residues: CASSLGPSHQPQHF. CDR3 nucleotides: TGTGCCAGCAGTCTCGGCCCCAGCCATCAGCCCCAGCATTTT. The J gene is TRBJ1-5, the V gene TRBV12-3 or TRBV12-4; the D is unclear. Trimming took off 5 bases at V and 5 bases at J, with 13 bases between the two ends. This CDR3 is built from 14 residues.

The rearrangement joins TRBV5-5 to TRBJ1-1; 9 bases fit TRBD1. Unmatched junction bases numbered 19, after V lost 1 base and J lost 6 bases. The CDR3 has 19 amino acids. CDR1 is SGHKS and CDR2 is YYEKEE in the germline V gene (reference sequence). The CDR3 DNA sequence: TGTGCCAGCAGCTTGCTAGGAGTGACCGGGACAGGGATGAGGTCTGAAGCTTTCTTT. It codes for CASSLLGVTGTGMRSEAFF.